The clone carrying this TCR beta chain was seen repeatedly, ten times or more. Its antigen is unknown. Looked up from germline, CDR1 is LGHNA and CDR2 is YSLEER. The CDR3 consists of 13 residues. Trimming took off 0 bases at V and 6 bases at J, with 6 bases between the two ends. Documented time point: healthy volunteer bleed at 2 weeks. Total RNA came from unfractionated whole blood. Authors' methods: Sequenced samples showed a median of approximately 100,000 TCRs each, with counts running from roughly 23,000 to 700,000. TCRdb reprocessed the RACE reads with MiXCR, giving one entry per CDR3 protein. Here the V and J calls rest on TCRdb's processing, not on the authors' analysis. The sample has about 130,000 distinct CDR3 sequences; approximately 9.1% are singletons. This entry belongs to a study of human T cells and chemical hapten exposure. Study-level findings and limits: After DPC sensitization, TCRs above 1 in 1000 frequency showed no change.

V gene TRBV4-3 combines with J gene TRBJ1-5; no clear D gene. This TCR derives from a male donor in good health. Some clones in this sample may be carry-over from other donors' samples. Sequences were obtained from whole blood. The CDR3 bases are TGCGCCAGCAGCCAAGATTGGTCTCAGCCCCAGCATTTT. Its translation is CASSQDWSQPQHF.